This entry lists 3 T cell receptor beta chains sequenced from one sample in a study of blood T cell repertoires in COVID-19. This table comes from immunoSEQ multiplex PCR, and its TCRdb copy is limited to in-frame clones, with some not included. The table shows 110,000 to 150,000 clones, with around 78% occurring only once. Material for sequencing was peripheral blood. The receptor source for this set is a woman aged 55-70 years with acute or convalescent COVID-19.

The CDR3 sequence is CASSQDRTGGITGELFF. CDR3 DNA: TGTGCCAGCAGCCAAGATAGGACAGGGGGTATTACCGGGGAGCTGTTTTTT. The V gene is TRBV3-1 (or the pseudogene TRBV3-2), the J gene TRBJ2-2, with 10 nucleotides matching TRBD1. There are 17 residues in the CDR3. Germline V gives CDR1 LGHDT, CDR2 YNNKEL (reference sequence). With 0 bases clipped from V and 5 bases from J, the junction kept 6 bases outside the gene matches.

The chain has TRBV29-1 and TRBJ2-7; 12 bases fit TRBD2. Unmatched junction bases numbered 11, after V lost 4 bases and J lost 7 bases. The germline V gene has CDR1 SQVTM and CDR2 ANQGSEA. The CDR3 loop spans 15 amino acids. The DNA for the CDR3 is TGCAGCGTTGCCCTCTCGACTAGCGGGAGCAGAGAGCAGTACTTC. Amino acids: CSVALSTSGSREQYF.

The rearrangement uses TRBV2 and TRBJ2-2, with 9 bases that match TRBD2. This CDR3 is 16 amino acids long. V lost 8 bases to trimming and J lost 1 base; unmatched junction nucleotides: 8. The germline V gene encodes CDR1 SNHLY and CDR2 FYNNEI. This CDR3 reads CASRGGSGRNTGELFF. The CDR3 DNA is TGTGCCAGCCGCGGCGGTAGCGGGAGGAACACCGGGGAGCTGTTTTTT. The full variable domain, with the rest looked up from reference TRBV2 and TRBJ2-2, is EPEVTQTPSHQVTQMGQEVILRCVPISNHLYFYWYRQILGQKVEFLVSFYNNEISEKSEIFDDQFSVERPDGSNFTLKIRSTKLEDSAMYFCASRGGSGRNTGELFFGEGSRLTVL.